This TCR beta chain emerged from a study of T-cell memory formation after mild COVID-19. The germline gives CDR1 KGHSH, CDR2 LQKENI. The length of the CDR3 is 14 residues. V was cut by 1 base and J by 5 bases, with 6 bases left in between. TCRdb redid the calling of the 5' RACE reads with MiXCR, one entry per CDR3 protein. Of under 700,000 distinct CDR3 sequences detected, 20% appear once; the ten largest clones hold 12%. Sequenced material: PBMCs or a T cell subset sorted from them (not recorded which). The receptor was isolated from an adult woman who had mild COVID-19 (a few samples of this study predate the infection). Cell type and time point are not known. The chain is built from TRBV18 and TRBJ1-6; a possible D gene is TRBD1 (5 bases). The CDR3 sequence is CASSPQGNNSPLHF. CDR3 nucleotides: TGTGCCAGCTCACCACAGGGGAATAATTCACCCCTCCACTTT.